This TCR beta chain came from a study of T cell changes during pregnancy in multiple sclerosis. Method: immunoSEQ multiplex PCR; TCRdb's copy keeps in-frame clones and lacks some. The table has 52,000 or so clones, 90% seen once. This CDR3 region has 14 residues. Trimming removed 4 bases at V and 0 bases at J, with 7 bases between. The germline CDR1 and CDR2 sequences are MNHNY and SVGAGI (reference sequence). The TCR was taken from a female donor with multiple sclerosis, enrolled in a pregnancy study. This sequence joins TRBV6-6 and TRBJ1-5, with D hard to call. This specimen consisted of CD4+ T cells from peripheral blood mononuclear cells, obtained in the first trimester of pregnancy. This CDR3 reads CASSSGISNQPQHF. The CDR3 nucleotides are TGTGCCAGCAGTTCCGGGATTAGCAATCAGCCCCAGCATTTT.